This T cell receptor (beta chain) was captured in a study of blood T cell repertoires in COVID-19. About the research overall: The samples span acute and convalescent COVID-19 from the United States, Italy and Spain.

Germline V CDR1 and CDR2: SGHVS, FNYEAQ. The CDR3 has 13 amino acids. V lost 4 bases and J lost 7; bases outside the gene matches: 4. TCRdb's copy holds only in-frame clones and misses some; the assay was immunoSEQ multiplex PCR. The repertoire holds roughly 160,000 clones, with 70% to 80% as singletons. Sequencing was performed on peripheral blood. The sequence came from a woman between 55 and 75 years old with COVID-19, enrolled during active disease. V and J are TRBV7-6 and TRBJ2-1, with 7 bases that match TRBD1. DNA of the CDR3: TGTGCCAGCAGCTGGGGACAGAAGAATGAGCAGTTCTTC. Its protein product is CASSWGQKNEQFF.